Following are 28 T cell receptor beta chains from one sample sequenced in a study of technical replicates of blood from a handful of donors. Using immunoSEQ multiplex PCR, the repertoire was profiled, and TCRdb retains in-frame clones only, with some absent. This sample has 45,000 to 60,000 clones, with just under 95% found just once. The sequencing input was PBMCs. These receptors were taken from a human donor in good health. Some clones in this sample may be carry-over from other donors' samples.

This chain links TRBV5-4 with TRBJ2-3; the match to TRBD2 covers 9 bases. The J segment lost 5 bases and the V segment lost 9 bases, leaving 7 bases of the junction unmatched. CDR1 and CDR2 (germline): SGHNT, YYREEE (reference sequence). The CDR3 is made up of 13 amino acids. CDR3 loop: CAIGIAGEDTQYF. CDR3 sequence (DNA): TGTGCCATCGGGATAGCGGGAGAAGATACGCAGTATTTT. Together with reference TRBV5-4 and TRBJ2-3, the CDR3 gives the full variable domain: ETGVTQSPTHLIKTRGQQVTLRCSSQSGHNTVSWYQQALGQGPQFIFQYYREEENGRGNFPPRFSGLQFPNYSSELNVNALELDDSALYLCAIGIAGEDTQYFGPGTRLTVL.

The table lists this clone with a count of one. This chain links TRBV7-9 with TRBJ1-3; possibly TRBD1 for D (6 bases). The ends were cut back, 4 bases at V and 1 base at J, with 11 bases in the middle. Germline CDR1 reads SEHNR; CDR2 reads FQNEAQ (reference sequence). CDR3 length: 15 residues. The CDR3 here is CASSSTGLSGNTIYF. In nucleotides, the CDR3 is TGTGCCAGCAGCTCGACAGGCCTATCTGGAAACACCATATATTTT.

This chain links TRBV19 with TRBJ1-2, with 10 bases identical to TRBD1. The CDR3 is 14 amino acids. Germline V gene data show CDR1 as LNHDA and CDR2 as SQIVND (reference sequence). The V segment lost 7 bases and the J segment 5 bases; nucleotides outside the gene matches: 7. CDR3 residues: CASTRDRGQYGYTF. The CDR3 region has the DNA TGTGCCAGTACCCGGGACAGGGGACAGTATGGCTACACCTTC.

The V call is TRBV11-2, the J call TRBJ2-5, with TRBD1 matching over 10 bases. V lost 1 base, J lost 5 bases, and 4 bases stayed unmatched. The CDR3 covers 15 residues. Germline CDR1 reads SGHAT; CDR2 reads FQNNGV. In DNA form, the CDR3 reads TGTGCCAGCAGCTTAGTAGGGGACAGGGGCGAGACCCAGTACTTC. Amino acids: CASSLVGDRGETQYF.

This chain links TRBV6-5 with TRBJ1-2; 8 positions agree with TRBD1. Germline values: CDR1 MNHEY, CDR2 SVGAGI. CDR3 length equals 13 residues. The chain's CDR3 is CATAGGGDYGYTF. The CDR3 bases are TGTGCAACTGCAGGGGGCGGTGACTATGGCTACACCTTC.

The J gene is TRBJ2-7, the V gene TRBV5-1, with 7 bases lining up with TRBD2. Germline V gene sequence: CDR1 SGHRS, CDR2 YFSETQ. Trimming cost V 5 bases and J 3 bases; bases outside gene matches: 5. There are 13 residues in the CDR3. This CDR3 reads CASSTASGYEQYF. The CDR3 DNA reads as TGCGCCAGCAGTACGGCTAGCGGCTACGAGCAGTACTTC. Full variable domain (remainder filled in from reference TRBV5-1 and TRBJ2-7): KAGVTQTPRYLIKTRGQQVTLSCSPISGHRSVSWYQQTPGQGLQFLFEYFSETQRNKGNFPGRFSGRQFSNSRSEMNVSTLELGDSALYLCASSTASGYEQYFGPGTRLTVT.

This rearrangement joins TRBV2 to TRBJ2-1; 15 bases are shared with TRBD2. The V segment lost 6 bases and the J segment 2 bases; nucleotides outside the gene matches: 8. Looked up from germline, CDR1 is SNHLY and CDR2 is FYNNEI. This CDR3 is built from 18 residues. The CDR3 here is CASRGTSGGPRAYNEQFF. DNA for the CDR3: TGTGCCAGCAGGGGGACTAGCGGGGGGCCCCGGGCCTACAATGAGCAGTTCTTC.

The chain recombines TRBV25-1 with TRBJ1-3; D uncertain. This CDR3 has 16 residues. CDR1 and CDR2 (germline): MGHDK, SYGVNS. V gave up 0 bases and J gave up 0 bases, with 9 bases separating them. CDR3 DNA: TGTGCCAGCAGTGAATACTCGAGCCTCTCTGGAAACACCATATATTTT. Its protein product is CASSEYSSLSGNTIYF.

The gene calls are TRBV15 and TRBJ1-2; D is ambiguous. V lost 0 bases, J lost 5 bases, and 13 bases lay in between. CDR1 and CDR2 from the germline V gene are LNHNV and YYDKDF (reference sequence). CDR3 length: 15 residues. DNA of the CDR3: TGTGCCACCAGCAGAGATGGCGGCAGGACTTATGGCTACACCTTC. Translated, it gives CATSRDGGRTYGYTF.

This rearrangement joins TRBV4-3 to TRBJ1-2, with 7 nucleotides matching TRBD1. In germline, CDR1 is LGHNA, CDR2 YSLEER. The CDR3 runs to 15 residues. V shed 3 bases, J shed 5 bases, and the junction held 9 bases outside the gene matches. This CDR3 is CASSHLDRPLYGYTF. CDR3 nucleotide sequence: TGCGCCAGCAGCCACCTGGACAGGCCTCTTTATGGCTACACCTTC.

The rearrangement joins TRBV9 to TRBJ2-3; TRBD1 matches 9 bases. Germline CDR1 SGDLS, CDR2 YYNGEE. The ends lost 3 bases at V and 2 bases at J; junction bases unmatched: 7. This CDR3 is built from 16 residues. DNA for the CDR3: TGTGCCAGCAGCGAGTACGGGACAGGGAACACAGATACGCAGTATTTT. Translation gives CASSEYGTGNTDTQYF. Variable domain in full (rest from reference TRBV9 and TRBJ2-3): DSGVTQTPKHLITATGQRVTLRCSPRSGDLSVYWYQQSLDQGLQFLIQYYNGEERAKGNILERFSAQQFPDLHSELNLSSLELGDSALYFCASSEYGTGNTDTQYFGPGTRLTVL.

The CDR3 region is CASSEMTSGQETQYF. Here the CDR3 DNA reads TGTGCCAGCAGTGAAATGACTAGCGGCCAAGAGACCCAGTACTTC. The chain links TRBV6-1 to TRBJ2-5; TRBD2 aligns across 9 bases. Per the germline V gene, CDR1 is MNHNS and CDR2 is SASEGT. The V gene end was trimmed by 2 bases and the J gene end by 1 base; junction bases not matched to a gene: 2. The CDR3 extends over 15 amino acids.

This chain joins TRBV5-6 and TRBJ1-6; no clear D. V dropped 0 bases and J dropped 9 bases, with 16 bases sitting between them. The germline V gene encodes CDR1 SGHDT and CDR2 YYEEEE. The CDR3 covers 16 residues. The CDR3 is CASSLAVEGTSSPLHF. DNA of the CDR3: TGTGCCAGCAGCTTGGCGGTCGAGGGAACGAGTTCACCCCTCCACTTT. The complete variable domain, with remaining parts taken from reference TRBV5-6 and TRBJ1-6, reads DAGVTQSPTHLIKTRGQQVTLRCSPKSGHDTVSWYQQALGQGPQFIFQYYEEEERQRGNFPDRFSGHQFPNYSSELNVNALLLGDSALYLCASSLAVEGTSSPLHFGNGTRLTVT.

The DNA of the CDR3 is TGTGCCAGCAGCATTCTAGCGGGAGGCGTAAACACCGGGGAGCTGTTTTTT. Translating gives CASSILAGGVNTGELFF. The chain joins TRBV11-1 to TRBJ2-2; 11 bases line up with TRBD2. Germline-derived CDR1 and CDR2 are SGHAT and FQDESV (reference sequence). The CDR3 runs to 17 residues. V was clipped by 5 bases and J by 2 bases; unmatched bases: 7.

The chain links TRBV4-3 to TRBJ2-4, with TRBD2 matching 12 bases. This CDR3 comprises 19 residues. Germline assignment: CDR1 LGHNA and CDR2 YSLEER. V lost 2 bases and J lost 0; bases outside the gene matches: 8. The CDR3 here is CASSQSELAGGLAKNIQYF. For the CDR3, the DNA is TGCGCCAGCAGCCAAAGCGAACTAGCGGGAGGTTTAGCCAAAAACATTCAGTACTTC.

DNA of the CDR3: TGTGCCAGCAGTTATGACTTCCACAATGAGCAGTTCTTC. This sequence encodes CASSYDFHNEQFF. This rearrangement joins TRBV27 to TRBJ2-1; D gene uncertain. V lost 4 bases, J lost 5 bases, and 9 bases lay in between. Germline values: CDR1 MNHEY, CDR2 SMNVEV (reference sequence). The CDR3 totals 13 residues.

V usage is TRBV2 and J usage is TRBJ2-5; D unclear. V was shortened by 4 bases and J by 2 bases, with 8 bases between the two germline ends. The germline V gene has CDR1 SNHLY and CDR2 FYNNEI. The CDR3 spans 13 residues. The CDR3 protein is CASSVARQETQYF. CDR3 nucleotides: TGTGCCAGCAGTGTAGCCAGACAAGAGACCCAGTACTTC.

The rearrangement uses TRBV7-2 and TRBJ2-1, with 10 bases that match TRBD2. V shed 10 bases and J 4 bases; nucleotides not matched to a gene: 7. This CDR3 region has 14 residues. CDR1 and CDR2 (germline): SGHTA, FQGNSA. CDR3 bases: TGTGCCACCTCCCTAGCGGGGGTTTACAATGAGCAGTTCTTC. This gives the protein CATSLAGVYNEQFF.

This clone occurred once. This chain uses TRBV12-5 with TRBJ2-7, with TRBD1 matching over 9 bases. The germline CDR1 and CDR2 sequences are LGHNT and FRNRAP. J was trimmed by 3 bases and V by 3 bases; bases with no gene match: 12. The CDR3 sequence is 17 residues long. The DNA of the CDR3 is TGTGCTAGTGGTTTTTATACAGGGGGCGCTTTCGACTACGAGCAGTACTTC. Its translation: CASGFYTGGAFDYEQYF.

Of note for this clone: At one boundary the junction diverges from the germline segment, which might be a read error. The rearrangement uses TRBV2 and TRBJ1-6; the D is unclear. From germline, CDR1 is SNHLY and CDR2 FYNNEI. The CDR3 loop spans 12 amino acids. In nucleotides, the CDR3 is TGTGCCAGCATGGAGGGCCCGCCTCCCCACCACTTT. It encodes CASMEGPPPHHF.

The V call is TRBV19, the J call TRBJ1-1; weak D call: TRBD1 (5 bases). The germline V gene encodes CDR1 LNHDA and CDR2 SQIVND (reference sequence). This CDR3 region has 15 residues. V gave up 5 bases and J gave up 4 bases, with 17 bases separating them. CDR3 region: CASSAKGVGSTEAFF. For the CDR3, the DNA is TGTGCCAGTAGTGCAAAAGGGGTCGGCAGCACTGAAGCTTTCTTT.

This chain connects TRBV30 to TRBJ1-1, with 7 bases that match TRBD1. Losses at the gene ends were 7 bases for V and 4 bases for J; bases not matched to a gene: 6. This CDR3 contains 12 residues. Germline CDR1 and CDR2: GTSNPN and SVGIG (reference sequence). CDR3 sequence (DNA): TGTGCCTCAGGGGGGCTCGCCACTGAAGCTTTCTTT. Protein product: CASGGLATEAFF.

The chain is built from TRBV5-1 and TRBJ2-2; weak D call: TRBD1 (6 bases). This CDR3 is 15 amino acids long. Germline-derived CDR1 and CDR2 are SGHRS and YFSETQ. V lost 0 bases and J lost 4, with 10 bases in between. The CDR3 region is CASSLEGRGTGELFF. The CDR3 DNA reads as TGCGCCAGCAGCTTGGAAGGCAGGGGCACCGGGGAGCTGTTTTTT.

The V call is TRBV18, the J call TRBJ2-6; 8 bases match TRBD1. V shed 0 bases and J 4 bases; nucleotides not matched to a gene: 5. Germline CDR1 reads KGHSH; CDR2 reads LQKENI. This CDR3 comprises 17 residues. In nucleotides, the CDR3 is TGTGCCAGCTCACCACCTTCAGGGGGCACCGGGGCCAACGTCCTGACTTTC. Amino acid sequence: CASSPPSGGTGANVLTF.

The V gene is TRBV30, the J gene TRBJ1-1; unclear D gene. The CDR3 is made up of 13 amino acids. Trimming took 1 base from V and 7 from J, leaving 13 bases between them. Germline loops: CDR1 GTSNPN, CDR2 SVGIG (reference sequence). This CDR3 reads CAWSAGIGSEAFF. The CDR3 DNA reads as TGTGCCTGGAGTGCTGGGATTGGGAGTGAAGCTTTCTTT.

The count of this clone is one. The genes are TRBV27 and TRBJ1-6; TRBD1 is a possible D gene (5 bases). The CDR3 runs 15 residues. Trimming stripped 2 bases from V and 8 bases from J, with 13 bases between. Germline V gene lookup returns CDR1 MNHEY and CDR2 SMNVEV (reference sequence). Here the CDR3 DNA reads TGTGCCAGCAGTTTACGGGCAGGGCTCGATTCACCCCTCCACTTT. It encodes CASSLRAGLDSPLHF.

The J gene is TRBJ1-4, the V gene TRBV7-9, with D hard to call. V gave up 5 bases and J gave up 7 bases, with 14 bases separating them. The CDR3 sequence is 14 residues long. The V gene's germline CDR1 is SEHNR and CDR2 FQNEAQ (reference sequence). The CDR3 here is CASSPPGYSEKLFF. In DNA, the CDR3 is TGTGCCAGCAGCCCGCCGGGTTATTCTGAAAAACTGTTTTTT.

The chain recombines TRBV27 with TRBJ2-2; tentative D call: TRBD2 (5 bases). V shed 2 bases and J shed 5 bases, with 9 bases lying between them. Per the germline V gene, CDR1 is MNHEY and CDR2 is SMNVEV (reference sequence). CDR3 size: 14 residues. CDR3 coding DNA: TGTGCCAGCAGTTTAGAGGGATTTACCGGGGAGCTGTTTTTT. Translated: CASSLEGFTGELFF.